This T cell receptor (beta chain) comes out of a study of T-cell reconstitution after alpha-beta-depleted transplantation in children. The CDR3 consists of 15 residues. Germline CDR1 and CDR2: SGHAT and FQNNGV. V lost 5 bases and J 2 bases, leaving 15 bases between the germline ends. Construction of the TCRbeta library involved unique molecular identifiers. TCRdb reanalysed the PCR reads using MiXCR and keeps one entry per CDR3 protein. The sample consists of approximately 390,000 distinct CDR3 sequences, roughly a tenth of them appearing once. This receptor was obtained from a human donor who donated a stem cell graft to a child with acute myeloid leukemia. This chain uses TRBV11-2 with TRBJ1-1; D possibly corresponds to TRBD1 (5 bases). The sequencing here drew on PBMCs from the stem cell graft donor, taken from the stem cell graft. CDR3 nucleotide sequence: TGTGCCAGCAGCCCCGGGACCATCGGAAACACTGAAGCTTTCTTT. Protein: CASSPGTIGNTEAFF.